One and the same sample provided the 3 T cell receptor beta chains below, sequenced in a study of T cell responses to AZD1222 COVID-19 vaccine (dated by TCRdb to the early 2020s). Library preparation used the immunoSEQ multiplex PCR assay. In its TCRdb copy, this immuneACCESS table keeps in-frame sequences only and misses some clones. Where compared with another copy, unresolved V genes explain less than half of these, and the others have no known cause. Recorded for this sample are 80,000 to 100,000 clones; approximately 92% of them occurred a single time. The ten largest make up approximately 12% of the sample. The sample's time point, from its label and the paper: baseline before first vaccination. The sequenced sample was peripheral blood, obtained on day 0 of AZD1222 vaccination. These TCRs come from an adult in good health.

The chain recombines TRBV9 with TRBJ2-3, with D unresolved. V lost 2 bases and J lost 0, with 13 bases in between. Germline V gives CDR1 SGDLS, CDR2 YYNGEE. The CDR3 loop spans 16 amino acids. CDR3 bases: TGTGCCAGCAGCGTCTCTGGCGTAGCTAGCACAGATACGCAGTATTTT. Protein sequence: CASSVSGVASTDTQYF.

The chain carries TRBV2 and TRBJ1-6, with D unresolved. Germline V gene sequence: CDR1 SNHLY, CDR2 FYNNEI. V dropped 10 bases and J dropped 6 bases, with 25 bases sitting between them. CDR3 size: 17 residues. The CDR3 sequence is CATDDLLSYSSNSPLHF. The DNA of the CDR3 is TGTGCCACCGACGACTTACTCTCCTATTCTAGTAATTCACCCCTCCACTTT.

The V call is TRBV19, the J call TRBJ2-1; D tentatively fits TRBD1 or TRBD2 (5 bases each). V was trimmed by 7 bases and J by 7 bases, leaving 17 bases between them. CDR1 and CDR2 (germline): LNHDA, SQIVND (reference sequence). This CDR3 has 14 amino acids. CDR3 bases: TGTGCCAGTACCCCTTTTGGGGGTTTTAATGAGCAGTTCTTC. Translated: CASTPFGGFNEQFF.